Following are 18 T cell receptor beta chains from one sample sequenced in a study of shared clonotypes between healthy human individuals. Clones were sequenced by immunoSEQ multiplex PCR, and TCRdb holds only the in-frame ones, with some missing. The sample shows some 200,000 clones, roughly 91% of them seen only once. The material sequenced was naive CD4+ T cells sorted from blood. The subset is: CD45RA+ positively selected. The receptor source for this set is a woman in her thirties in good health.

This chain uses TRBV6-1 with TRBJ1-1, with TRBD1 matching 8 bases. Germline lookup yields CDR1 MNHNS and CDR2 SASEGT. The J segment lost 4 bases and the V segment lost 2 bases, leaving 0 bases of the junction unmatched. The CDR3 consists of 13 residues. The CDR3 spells CASSEQGATEAFF. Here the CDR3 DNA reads TGTGCCAGCAGTGAACAGGGGGCCACTGAAGCTTTCTTT.

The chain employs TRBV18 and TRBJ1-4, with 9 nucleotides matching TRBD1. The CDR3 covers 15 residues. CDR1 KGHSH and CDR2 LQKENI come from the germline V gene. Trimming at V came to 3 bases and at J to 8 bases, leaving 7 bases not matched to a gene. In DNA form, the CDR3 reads TGTGCCAGCTCACCTCGGACAGGGGCAGGGGAAAAACTGTTTTTT. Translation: CASSPRTGAGEKLFF.

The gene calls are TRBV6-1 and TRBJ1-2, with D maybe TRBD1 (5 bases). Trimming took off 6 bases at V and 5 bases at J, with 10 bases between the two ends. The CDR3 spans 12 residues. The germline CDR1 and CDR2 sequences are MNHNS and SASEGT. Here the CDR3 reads CASRDTIYGYTF. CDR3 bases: TGTGCCAGCAGGGACACGATTTATGGCTACACCTTC.

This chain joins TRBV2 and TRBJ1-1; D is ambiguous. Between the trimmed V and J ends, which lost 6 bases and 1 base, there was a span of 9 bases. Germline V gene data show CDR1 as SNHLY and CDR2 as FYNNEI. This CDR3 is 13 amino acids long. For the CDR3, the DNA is TGTGCCAGCAGACGGGCGGAGAACACTGAAGCTTTCTTT. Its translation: CASRRAENTEAFF. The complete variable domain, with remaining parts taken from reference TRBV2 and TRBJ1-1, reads EPEVTQTPSHQVTQMGQEVILRCVPISNHLYFYWYRQILGQKVEFLVSFYNNEISEKSEIFDDQFSVERPDGSNFTLKIRSTKLEDSAMYFCASRRAENTEAFFGQGTRLTVV.

In nucleotides, the CDR3 is TGTGCCAGCAGCTTAGCTCTAGCATGGTACGAGCAGTACTTC. Protein product: CASSLALAWYEQYF. This chain connects TRBV7-2 to TRBJ2-7; tentatively, D is TRBD2 (5 bases). The CDR3 has 14 residues. From germline, CDR1 is SGHTA and CDR2 FQGNSA. V was pared by 0 bases and J by 4 bases, with 10 bases between.

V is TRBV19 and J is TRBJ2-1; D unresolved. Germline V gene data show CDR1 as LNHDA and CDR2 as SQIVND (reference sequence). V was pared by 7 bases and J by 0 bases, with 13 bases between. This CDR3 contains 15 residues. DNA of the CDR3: TGTGCCAGTACCATGACTGGAAGCTCCTACAATGAGCAGTTCTTC. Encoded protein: CASTMTGSSYNEQFF.

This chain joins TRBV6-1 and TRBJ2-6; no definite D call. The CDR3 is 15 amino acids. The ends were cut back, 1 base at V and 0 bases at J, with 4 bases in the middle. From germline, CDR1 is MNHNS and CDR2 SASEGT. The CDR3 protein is CASSEEGSGANVLTF. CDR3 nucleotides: TGTGCCAGCAGTGAAGAGGGCTCTGGGGCCAACGTCCTGACTTTC.

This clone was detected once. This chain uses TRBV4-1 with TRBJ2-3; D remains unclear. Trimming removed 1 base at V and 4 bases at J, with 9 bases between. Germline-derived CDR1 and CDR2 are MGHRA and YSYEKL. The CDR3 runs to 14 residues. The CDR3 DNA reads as TGCGCCAGCAGCCAAGGAGAGGCCTCAGATACGCAGTATTTT. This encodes CASSQGEASDTQYF.

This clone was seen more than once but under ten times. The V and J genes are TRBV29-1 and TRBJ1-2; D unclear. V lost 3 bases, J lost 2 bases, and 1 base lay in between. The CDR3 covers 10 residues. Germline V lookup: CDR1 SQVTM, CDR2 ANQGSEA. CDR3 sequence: CSVDNYGYTF. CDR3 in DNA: TGCAGCGTTGACAACTATGGCTACACCTTC.

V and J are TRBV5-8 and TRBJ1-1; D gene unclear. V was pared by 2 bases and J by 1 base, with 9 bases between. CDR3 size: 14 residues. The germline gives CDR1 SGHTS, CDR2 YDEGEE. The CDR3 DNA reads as TGTGCCAGCAGCTTTTCTCCAGAGAACACTGAAGCTTTCTTT. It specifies CASSFSPENTEAFF.

Written as DNA, the CDR3 is TGTGCCAGCAGCTTTTTAAACGAGCAGTACTTC. This encodes CASSFLNEQYF. V gene TRBV7-8 combines with J gene TRBJ2-7; D gene uncertain. The V end lost 3 bases, the J end lost 5 bases, and 5 bases lay between the germline ends. The CDR3 spans 11 residues. From germline, CDR1 is SGHVS and CDR2 FQNEAQ.

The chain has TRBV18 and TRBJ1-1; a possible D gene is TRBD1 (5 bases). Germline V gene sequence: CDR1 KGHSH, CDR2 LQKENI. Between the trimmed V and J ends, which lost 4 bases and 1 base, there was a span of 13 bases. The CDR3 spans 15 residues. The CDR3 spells CASSQLQGRNTEAFF. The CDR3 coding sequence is TGTGCCAGCTCACAACTCCAGGGACGGAACACTGAAGCTTTCTTT.

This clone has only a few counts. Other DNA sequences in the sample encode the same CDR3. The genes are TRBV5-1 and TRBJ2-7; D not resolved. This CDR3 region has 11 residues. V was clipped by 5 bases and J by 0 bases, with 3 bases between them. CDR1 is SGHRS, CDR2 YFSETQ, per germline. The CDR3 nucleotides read TGCGCCAGCAGGAGCTCCTACGAGCAGTACTTC. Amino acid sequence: CASRSSYEQYF.

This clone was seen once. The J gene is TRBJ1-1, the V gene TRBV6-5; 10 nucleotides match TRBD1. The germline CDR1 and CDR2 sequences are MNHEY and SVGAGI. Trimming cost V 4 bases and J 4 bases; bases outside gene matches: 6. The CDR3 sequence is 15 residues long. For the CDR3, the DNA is TGTGCCAGCAGTTCCGACAGGGGGCTGAGCACTGAAGCTTTCTTT. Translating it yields CASSSDRGLSTEAFF.

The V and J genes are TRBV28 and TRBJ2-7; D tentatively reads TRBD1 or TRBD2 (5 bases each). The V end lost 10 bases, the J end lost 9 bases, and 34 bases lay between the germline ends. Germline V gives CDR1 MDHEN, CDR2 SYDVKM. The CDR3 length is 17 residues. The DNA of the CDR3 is TGTGCCACCCACGAGGGCGGCATTGGACAACTGGGTGCGGGGCAGTACTTC. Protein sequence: CATHEGGIGQLGAGQYF. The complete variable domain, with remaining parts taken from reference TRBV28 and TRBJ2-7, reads DVKVTQSSRYLVKRTGEKVFLECVQDMDHENMFWYRQDPGLGLRLIYFSYDVKMKEKGDIPEGYSVSREKKERFSLILESASTNQTSMYLCATHEGGIGQLGAGQYFGPGTRLTVT.

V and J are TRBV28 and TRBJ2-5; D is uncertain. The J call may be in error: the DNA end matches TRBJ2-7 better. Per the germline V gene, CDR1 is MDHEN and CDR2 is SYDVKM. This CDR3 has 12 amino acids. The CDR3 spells CASSSGFYEQYF. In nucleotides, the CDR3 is TGTGCCAGCAGTTCGGGTTTCTACGAGCAGTACTTC.

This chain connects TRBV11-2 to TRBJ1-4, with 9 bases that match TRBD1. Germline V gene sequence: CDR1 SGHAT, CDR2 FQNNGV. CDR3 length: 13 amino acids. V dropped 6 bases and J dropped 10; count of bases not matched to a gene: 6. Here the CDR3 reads CASRLDRGGKLFF. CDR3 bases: TGTGCCAGCAGATTGGACAGGGGCGGAAAACTGTTTTTT.

The CDR3 DNA reads TGCGCCAGCAGCTATAGCGGAGCGAACACCGGGGAGCTGTTTTTT. Protein product: CASSYSGANTGELFF. This rearrangement joins TRBV5-1 to TRBJ2-2; the D gene is possibly TRBD2 (6 bases). V lost 3 bases and J 0 bases, leaving 9 bases between the germline ends. The CDR3 has 15 residues. Germline CDR1 SGHRS, CDR2 YFSETQ. The full variable domain, rest sourced from reference TRBV5-1 and TRBJ2-2, is KAGVTQTPRYLIKTRGQQVTLSCSPISGHRSVSWYQQTPGQGLQFLFEYFSETQRNKGNFPGRFSGRQFSNSRSEMNVSTLELGDSALYLCASSYSGANTGELFFGEGSRLTVL.